This T cell receptor (beta chain) was sequenced during a study of blood T cell repertoires in COVID-19. Unmatched junction bases numbered 6, after V lost 0 bases and J lost 7 bases. Germline V gene sequence: CDR1 SGHTA, CDR2 FQGNSA. CDR3 size: 16 residues. Authors' data handling: Estimation of nucleated cell counts relied on the amplification of reference gene primers. The repertoire was sequenced with immunoSEQ multiplex PCR; TCRdb's copy has only in-frame clones and lacks some. For V, J and clone size, that table is used; D and trimming come from the DNA. Found here are 180,000 or so clones, 70% to 90% of them singletons; the top ten hold over 7.5%.

Sequenced material: peripheral blood. The chain joins TRBV7-2 to TRBJ1-2; 12 nucleotides match TRBD1. The receptor was isolated from a woman aged 80 or older with acute or convalescent COVID-19. The CDR3 region is CASSLAPGQGAFGYTF. DNA for the CDR3: TGTGCCAGCAGCTTAGCCCCGGGACAGGGGGCGTTTGGCTACACCTTC.